Here is one T cell receptor beta chain with its context. Its matching antigen is unknown. The PCR contained 60 Vbeta and 13 Jbeta primers. Generated by immunoSEQ multiplex PCR, the TCRdb table keeps only in-frame clones and is missing some. The sample comprises 100,000 to 150,000 clones, roughly 84% of which are singletons, and around 1.2% rests with the top ten. The length of the CDR3 is 17 residues. Germline assignment: CDR1 MGHRA and CDR2 YSYEKL. V lost 1 base and J lost 2, with 15 bases in between. The sample belongs to a study of cytomegalovirus exposure and HLA in healthy donors. Overall study results and limits: A later analysis reportedly found fewer N-insertions in an Asian-associated ancestry cluster than the roughly 670-donor mean.

This chain connects TRBV4-1 to TRBJ2-1; D gene unclear. The sequenced material came from PBMCs. This TCR was recovered from a girl aged 2-10 years in good health and CMV-seronegative. CDR3 loop: CASSQGPKLLPYNEQFF. The CDR3 nucleotides are TGCGCCAGCAGCCAAGGTCCTAAACTACTTCCCTACAATGAGCAGTTCTTC.